The text below deals with one T cell receptor (beta chain). The antigen this receptor binds is unknown. The input lacks base qualities; no much larger clone sits a single base away. The entry originates in a study of shared clonotypes between healthy human individuals (TCRdb year 2020). Turning to the overall study: The cohort included three men and a couple of women between 18 and 49 years of age. To estimate repertoire size and how much clonotypes are shared between individuals, the study performed deep sequencing of blood TCR repertoires from a few healthy adults. Each donor's leukapheresis produced roughly between roughly 0.94 and 9.5 billion PBMCs. Different laboratories and diverse techniques were used to prepare libraries and sequence TCR repertoires, to increase sequencing depth and limit assay-specific biases. For each donor, three plates each were used for CD4 naive and CD4 memory, two plates were used for CD8 naive, and one plate was used for CD8 memory. What the study reported, not specific to this receptor: Because the study included a small number of donors, the genetic and exposure-history diversity represented was limited. About 5% of naive CD4, 3.5% of naive CD8, roughly 2.4% of memory CD4, and roughly 0.4% of memory CD8 clonotypes were shared across several donors. Only blood was sampled, and tissue TCR repertoires likely differ from those in blood. Naive subsets generally had larger estimated clonotype richness than memory subsets did. Higher generation probabilities were observed for clonotypes shared by all four sorted-subset donors than for non-shared clonotypes. Rarefaction of sorted-subset datasets indicated incomplete sequencing despite the large sequencing depth. Based on pairwise subsampling, the degree of clonotype sharing among donors was expected to be affected by sequencing depth.

Donors were healthy HIV-negative adults with no recently reported acute infections or vaccinations. Every donor was a Caucasian adult residing in Nashville, Tennessee, USA. CD4+ T cells were enriched by magnetic negative selection; naive cells were then positively selected on CD45RA, and the negative fraction formed the memory subset. After blood collection by leukapheresis, PBMCs were isolated using Ficoll-Histopaque density gradient centrifugation and then cryopreserved in the vapor phase of liquid nitrogen. Analytical flow cytometry was used to check the purity and quantity of every magnetically sorted T cell population. Genomic DNA was isolated from every sorted fraction and measured by UV absorbance on a Nanodrop 2000c. The CDR3 runs 13 amino acids, cysteine and phenylalanine included. The read is trimmed to its CDR3 DNA, 39 bases read in frame from base 1. Trimming removed 5 bases from V and 4 bases from J, leaving 12 bases between the germline ends. The germline V gene (reference sequence) yields MNHNY for CDR1 and SVGAGI for CDR2.

Using the deep immunoSEQ assay, multiplex PCR amplified TCR CDR3 regions from genomic DNA. For each cell subset, the extracted genomic DNA was distributed evenly across all wells of several immunoSEQ 96-well plates, and each plate served as one replicate. Each replicate PCR for sorted subsets received about 210 ng genomic DNA, equal to around 32,000 T cell genomes. Purified libraries were measured with a Qubit 3.0 fluorometer, size-checked on a Bioanalyzer 2100, and measured again with the KAPA Library Quantification kit. A separate single-read 150-cycle Illumina NextSeq 550 flow cell was used to sequence each immunoSEQ 96-well plate. Turning to the authors' computational methods: Because the immunoSEQ output included only junctional sequences and no quality scores, the filtering could not be the same as the filtering used for full-length reads. To assign V/J genes and CDR3, sequences were annotated using PyIR, a Python wrapper for IgBLAST v1.9, with IMGT germline references. Reads with weak V/J assignments (E-value above 1e-6), missing CDR3, stop codons, out-of-frame junctions, or ambiguous translated residues were removed. V3J clonotypes were defined as sequences sharing an identical inferred V gene, J gene, and CDR3 amino acid sequence. To compute the percentage overlap between repertoires, the number of shared unique clonotypes was divided by the size of the smaller repertoire. Richness of each repertoire was evaluated using RTK rarefaction, the Chao1 estimator, and Recon v2.1 estimates of unobserved clonotypes. Generation probabilities were computed with OLGA for all TCRbeta clonotypes obtained by the gDNA method from a few donors. TCRdb obtained this table from immuneACCESS and retained in-frame rearrangements with V and J assigned. These tables miss some clones; where compared with another copy, unresolved V genes account for less than half of the shortfall, and the remainder is unexplained. Clone size and the V and J calls come from that table; the DNA yielded D and trimming. For this sample there are over a million clones; 95% to 97% appear just once. Jointly, the top ten make up 1% to 1.5% of the sample.

This clonotype was sampled from a man younger than 45 in good health. The V gene is TRBV6-6 and the J gene is TRBJ2-7, with the D gene not clear enough to name. The sample taken for sequencing was naive CD4+ T cells sorted from blood. The cell subset or site label corresponds to: CD45RA+ positively selected. CDR3 protein: CASSPLLSYEQYF. The DNA is as follows: TGTGCCAGCAGTCCCCTCCTTAGTTACGAGCAGTACTTC.